The 14 T cell receptor beta chains below come from one sample, sequenced in a study of T-cell reconstitution after alpha-beta-depleted transplantation in children. Unique molecular identifiers were incorporated during preparation of the TCRbeta library. Using its own MiXCR run on the PCR reads, TCRdb lists one record per CDR3 protein. The table shows tens of thousands of distinct CDR3 sequences, with nearly 9.5% occurring only once. Sequenced material: PBMCs, mostly from graft donor cells, taken 60 days after TCRalphabeta/CD19-depleted stem cell transplant. These receptors were taken from a male patient aged 2 to 9 who had a stem cell transplant for chronic granulomatous disease, so the T cells may come from the graft donor.

This clonotype was counted ten times or more. This chain uses TRBV5-1 with TRBJ2-6, with unresolved D. V shed 4 bases and J shed 4 bases, with 9 bases lying between them. Germline CDR1 reads SGHRS; CDR2 reads YFSETQ. This CDR3 is 14 amino acids long. CDR3 protein: CASSAQTGANVLTF. The CDR3 DNA reads TGCGCCAGCAGCGCACAGACAGGGGCCAACGTCCTGACTTTC.

This clonotype occurred many times. The chain carries TRBV10-3 and TRBJ2-5; D unresolved. Germline V gives CDR1 ENHRY, CDR2 SYGVKD. Deletions cut 3 bases from V and 5 bases from J, with 4 bases between. The CDR3 length is 11 residues. CDR3 in DNA: TGTGCCATCAGTGACGGGGAGACCCAGTACTTC. This gives the protein CAISDGETQYF.

This clonotype was observed at least ten times. J is TRBJ2-1 and V is TRBV5-6; D remains ambiguous. CDR3 size: 11 residues. V shed 5 bases and J shed 5 bases, with 5 bases lying between them. CDR1 and CDR2 from the germline V gene are SGHDT and YYEEEE. CDR3 coding DNA: TGTGCCAGCAGGAGTCACAATGAGCAGTTCTTC. As protein: CASRSHNEQFF.

This clonotype was seen many times. This chain connects TRBV20-1 to TRBJ2-7, with D unresolved. This CDR3 spans 12 amino acids. Trimming pared 2 bases from V and 5 bases from J, leaving 10 bases between. Germline V gives CDR1 DFQATT, CDR2 SNEGSKA (reference sequence). DNA of the CDR3: TGCAGTGCTAGAATTGGTTCCCACGAGCAGTACTTC. Its translation: CSARIGSHEQYF.

This clonotype was observed at least ten times. V gene TRBV5-1 combines with J gene TRBJ2-7; unclear D gene. The CDR3 is made up of 14 amino acids. From germline, CDR1 is SGHRS and CDR2 YFSETQ. Trimming left V 0 bases short and J 0 bases short, with 7 bases between. Written as DNA, the CDR3 is TGCGCCAGCAGCTTGGGCCTAGTCTCCTACGAGCAGTACTTC. This translates into CASSLGLVSYEQYF.

This clonotype was seen repeatedly, ten times or more. The rearrangement uses TRBV20-1 and TRBJ2-1, with 7 bases aligning to TRBD2. The CDR3 contains 14 residues. With V trimmed by 6 bases and J by 6 bases, 11 bases remained unmatched. The germline V gene has CDR1 DFQATT and CDR2 SNEGSKA (reference sequence). CDR3 sequence reads: CSARPLTSVNEQFF. In DNA, the CDR3 is TGCAGTGCCCGCCCACTCACTAGCGTCAATGAGCAGTTCTTC.

At least ten counts were recorded for this clonotype. The chain is built from TRBV28 and TRBJ2-7; 8 bases align to TRBD1. The ends lost 9 bases at V and 0 bases at J; junction bases unmatched: 7. The CDR3 runs to 14 residues. CDR1 and CDR2 from the germline V gene are MDHEN and SYDVKM. The CDR3 loop reads CASLPGQASYEQYF. The CDR3 region has the DNA TGTGCCAGTTTACCGGGACAGGCCTCCTACGAGCAGTACTTC.

The gene calls are TRBV20-1 and TRBJ2-2; a possible D gene is TRBD1 (6 bases). The length of the CDR3 is 17 residues. V was shortened by 3 bases and J by 2 bases, with 19 bases between the two germline ends. The germline CDR1 and CDR2 sequences are DFQATT and SNEGSKA (reference sequence). The CDR3 DNA follows: TGCAGTGCTAGTGATCCGGGACAACCACTCAACACCGGGGAGCTGTTTTTT. It codes for CSASDPGQPLNTGELFF.

This chain uses TRBV6-1 with TRBJ2-4; TRBD2 matches at 8 bases. The V gene's germline CDR1 is MNHNS and CDR2 SASEGT. V gave up 7 bases and J gave up 3 bases; unmatched junction bases: 17. This CDR3 region has 18 residues. As DNA, the CDR3 is TGTGCCAGCACCGTACTCGCCCTGGGGCGGGAGGACAAAAACATTCAGTACTTC. Its protein is CASTVLALGREDKNIQYF.

The chain couples TRBV5-1 to TRBJ2-1, with a possible D match to TRBD2 (5 bases). The germline V gene encodes CDR1 SGHRS and CDR2 YFSETQ. The V and J ends lost 0 bases and 6 bases respectively, with 16 bases between them. This CDR3 spans 16 amino acids. DNA of the CDR3: TGCGCCAGCAGCTTGGATTGGTCGGGGTCGGGCAATGAGCAGTTCTTC. Translating it yields CASSLDWSGSGNEQFF.

This clonotype appeared once. This chain connects TRBV30 to TRBJ2-2; D ambiguous. Trimming cost V 2 bases and J 0 bases, with 10 bases left between them. CDR1 GTSNPN and CDR2 SVGIG come from the germline V gene (reference sequence). The CDR3 length is 15 residues. The CDR3 DNA sequence: TGTGCCTGGAGTAGGGTGAGGCCGAACACCGGGGAGCTGTTTTTT. This encodes CAWSRVRPNTGELFF. Based on the CDR3 plus reference TRBV30 and TRBJ2-2, the full variable domain is SQTIHQWPATLVQPVGSPLSLECTVEGTSNPNLYWYRQAAGRGLQLLFYSVGIGQISSEVPQNLSASRPQDRQFILSSKKLLLSDSGFYLCAWSRVRPNTGELFFGEGSRLTVL.

This clonotype was detected many times. The rearrangement uses TRBV12-3 or TRBV12-4 and TRBJ2-4; D remains ambiguous. The CDR3 runs to 15 residues. V dropped 3 bases and J dropped 0 bases, with 9 bases sitting between them. DNA for the CDR3: TGTGCCAGCAGTTTCGATGGGCTAGCCAAAAACATTCAGTACTTC. It translates to CASSFDGLAKNIQYF.

This clonotype appeared many times. J is TRBJ2-7 and V is TRBV29-1; a possible D gene is TRBD1 (6 bases). The V gene lost 3 bases and the J gene lost 5 bases, with 17 bases spanning the gap. The CDR3 has 14 residues. Germline V gene lookup returns CDR1 SQVTM and CDR2 ANQGSEA. CDR3 bases: TGCAGCGTTGACGTCAGGGGATTCGTGGACGAGCAGTACTTC. This translates into CSVDVRGFVDEQYF.

At least ten counts were recorded for this clonotype. The chain couples TRBV7-6 to TRBJ2-5; TRBD1 agrees at 7 bases. Looked up from germline, CDR1 is SGHVS and CDR2 is FNYEAQ. This CDR3 is built from 18 residues. The J segment lost 3 bases and the V segment lost 5 bases, leaving 18 bases of the junction unmatched. The DNA for the CDR3 is TGTGCCAGCAGCGCAAGGGGTTGGGGCAGGGGGACGGAAGAGACCCAGTACTTC. It codes for CASSARGWGRGTEETQYF.